This T cell receptor (beta chain) was documented in a study of Ad26.COV2.S vaccination and SARS-CoV-2 variants. Treatment denoted: around 19 received Ad26.COV2.S at low or high dose, single or two shots; five or six received placebo; per-sample allocation not given. At day 63 after the first vaccine or placebo injection, samples were drawn. V lost 2 bases, J lost 8 bases, and 14 bases stayed unmatched. This CDR3 comprises 18 residues. The germline V gene has CDR1 KGHSH and CDR2 LQKENI. Profiled with immunoSEQ multiplex PCR; TCRdb holds only in-frame clones, not every one. The sample holds about 370,000 clones; about nine tenths are singletons and the top ten take approximately 1.9%.

The TCR comes from a person aged 18-60 years who received the Ad26.COV2.S COVID-19 vaccine or a placebo. The V and J genes are TRBV18 and TRBJ2-1; 11 bases align to TRBD1. This sample comprised peripheral blood, obtained in a trial of Ad26.COV2.S vaccine versus placebo. The CDR3 sequence: CASSPSILDRGQVYEQFF. The CDR3 DNA follows: TGTGCCAGCTCACCATCAATCCTGGACAGGGGGCAGGTGTATGAGCAGTTCTTC.